One sample yielded the 4 T cell receptor beta chains listed below, sequenced in a study of cytomegalovirus exposure and HLA in healthy donors. Primers for the PCR totalled 60 Vbeta and 13 Jbeta. Using immunoSEQ multiplex PCR, the repertoire was profiled, and TCRdb retains in-frame clones only, with some absent. The table records roughly 120,000 clones, 65% to 75% of them present only once. The material sequenced was PBMCs. Every receptor here comes from a man younger than 45 in good health and CMV-seropositive.

J is TRBJ2-3 and V is TRBV9; TRBD2 might be the D (6 bases). V was cut by 7 bases and J by 2 bases, with 17 bases left in between. Germline CDR1 and CDR2: SGDLS and YYNGEE. The CDR3 extends over 15 amino acids. The CDR3: CASAPLAYHTDTQYF. In DNA, the CDR3 is TGTGCCAGCGCGCCTCTAGCGTACCACACAGATACGCAGTATTTT.

The sample holds one count of this clone. This chain connects TRBV28 to TRBJ1-3, with TRBD1 matching 7 bases. J gave up 0 bases and V 7 bases, and 6 bases lay outside the gene matches. Germline CDR1 reads MDHEN; CDR2 reads SYDVKM. The CDR3 is 15 residues long. CDR3 in amino acids: CASISGQRSGNTIYF. CDR3 coding DNA: TGTGCCAGCATTTCGGGACAGCGCTCTGGAAACACCATATATTTT.

The chain combines TRBV5-1 with TRBJ2-2, with a weak D call TRBD2 (5 bases). The CDR3 runs to 18 residues. CDR1 and CDR2 from the germline V gene are SGHRS and YFSETQ. The V end lost 0 bases, the J end lost 2 bases, and 17 bases lay between the germline ends. CDR3 sequence: CASSLAVVGRTNTGELFF. The CDR3 DNA follows: TGCGCCAGCAGCTTGGCCGTTGTCGGACGGACTAACACCGGGGAGCTGTTTTTT.

The chain uses TRBV27 and TRBJ2-3, with 10 bases that match TRBD2. Germline V lookup: CDR1 MNHEY, CDR2 SMNVEV (reference sequence). The CDR3 is 16 amino acids. V was pared by 8 bases and J by 8 bases, with 16 bases of the junction left unmatched. The CDR3 nucleotides are TGTGCCAGCTTCTCACTCTCTAGCGGGGGACGGGGTACGCAGTATTTT. Its translation: CASFSLSSGGRGTQYF.